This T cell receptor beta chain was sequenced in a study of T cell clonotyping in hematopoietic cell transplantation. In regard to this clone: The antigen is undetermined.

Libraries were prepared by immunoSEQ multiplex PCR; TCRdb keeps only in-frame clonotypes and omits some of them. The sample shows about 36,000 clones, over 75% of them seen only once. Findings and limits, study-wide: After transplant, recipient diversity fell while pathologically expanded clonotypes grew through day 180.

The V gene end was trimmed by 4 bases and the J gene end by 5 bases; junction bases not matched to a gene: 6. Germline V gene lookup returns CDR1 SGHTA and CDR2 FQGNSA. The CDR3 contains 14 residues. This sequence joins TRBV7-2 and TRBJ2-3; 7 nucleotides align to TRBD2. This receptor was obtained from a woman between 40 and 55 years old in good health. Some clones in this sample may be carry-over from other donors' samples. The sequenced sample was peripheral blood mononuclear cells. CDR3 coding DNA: TGTGCCAGCAGCTCCTCGGGCGGGAGAGATACGCAGTATTTT. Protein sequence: CASSSSGGRDTQYF.